The rows below give T cell receptor beta chains drawn from one sample of a study of T cells of healthy individuals. TCRdb re-analysed the 5' RACE reads in MiXCR, keeping a single row per CDR3 protein. The sample comprises approximately 58,000 distinct CDR3 sequences, about 15% of which are singletons, and about 15% rests with the top ten. Source of these receptors: a human donor in good health. Each CDR3 is given without its conserved first and last residue.

J gene	V gene	CDR3 protein
TRBJ2-7	TRBV6-2/TRBV6-3	ASREPTGPPYEQY
TRBJ2-7	TRBV29-1	SVATSVSYEQY
TRBJ1-1	TRBV6-1	ASSWEGGTEAF
TRBJ1-2	TRBV5-6	ASSVIPGDTILSGYT
TRBJ2-3	TRBV7-2	ASSSRQGADTQY
TRBJ2-3	TRBV20-1	SARGGRNTQY
TRBJ2-3	TRBV9	ASSVSGTGADTQY
TRBJ1-1	TRBV11-3	ASSLGGRKTTEAF
TRBJ1-2	TRBV3-1	ASSQDDSAYGYT
TRBJ2-7	TRBV27	ASSLGRGSSYEQY
TRBJ1-2	TRBV7-2	ASSPLMRGSAYGYT
TRBJ1-1	TRBV6-2/TRBV6-3	ASSYRTGDVNTEAF
TRBJ1-6	TRBV6-6	ASSPGALGPLH
TRBJ2-7	TRBV27	ASSSIPSPFLAGGFYEQY
TRBJ1-5	TRBV7-2	ASSSYGGSNQPQH
TRBJ2-1	TRBV6-6	APERGAGNWNEQF
TRBJ2-1	TRBV29-1	SGGETSGYNEQF
TRBJ1-1	TRBV4-3	ASSQVPAMNTEAF
TRBJ2-1	TRBV28	ASGTRLAGVGSYNEQF
TRBJ2-3	TRBV15	ATSSGQGTGYPTDTQY
TRBJ1-1	TRBV29-1	SVLTYMAF
TRBJ2-1	TRBV7-2	ASSLVATSYNEQF
TRBJ2-2	TRBV7-8	ASSLSGHTGELF
TRBJ2-1	TRBV4-3	ASSQGAYNEQF
TRBJ2-5	TRBV10-3	AIRGQGLETQY
TRBJ1-5	TRBV6-6	ASSYLARGWGQPQH
TRBJ1-1	TRBV6-1	ASSATGVPF
TRBJ2-7	TRBV5-6	ASSDSALYLCASSLGLSYEQY
TRBJ2-5	TRBV29-1	SPSWGQETQY
TRBJ2-1	TRBV7-2	ASSLITSGTGLYNEQF
TRBJ2-6	TRBV9	ASSPAPIGGAGANVLT
TRBJ2-7	TRBV7-8	ASSLGGVGGTY
TRBJ2-6	TRBV6-6	ASSYWDSSGANVLT
TRBJ2-7	TRBV7-9	ASSLKGQGPYEQY